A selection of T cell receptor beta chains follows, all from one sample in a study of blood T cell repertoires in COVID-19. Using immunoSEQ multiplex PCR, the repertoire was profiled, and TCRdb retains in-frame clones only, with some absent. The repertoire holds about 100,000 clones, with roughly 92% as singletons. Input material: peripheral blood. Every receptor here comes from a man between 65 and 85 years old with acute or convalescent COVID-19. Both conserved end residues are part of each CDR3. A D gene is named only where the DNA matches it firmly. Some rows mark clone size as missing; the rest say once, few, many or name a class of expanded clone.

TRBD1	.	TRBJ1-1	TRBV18	CASSAGTGNMNTEAFF	TGTGCCAGCTCAGCCGGGACAGGAAACATGAACACTGAAGCTTTCTTT
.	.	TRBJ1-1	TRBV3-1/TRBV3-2	CASSWIGGVSFF	TGTGCCAGCAGCTGGATCGGGGGGGTTTCTTTCTTT
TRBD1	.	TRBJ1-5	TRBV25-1	CASSGVSRDSFDNQPQHF	TGTGCCAGCAGTGGCGTCTCCCGGGACAGTTTCGACAATCAGCCCCAGCATTTT
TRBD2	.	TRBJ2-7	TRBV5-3	CARSLASGGAVGEQYF	TGTGCCAGAAGCTTGGCTAGCGGGGGGGCGGTCGGCGAGCAGTACTTC
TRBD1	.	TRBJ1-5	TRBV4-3	CASSPGQNSNQPQHF	TGCGCCAGCAGCCCGGGACAGAATAGCAATCAGCCCCAGCATTTT
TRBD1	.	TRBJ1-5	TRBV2	CASRGTGGGQPQHF	TGTGCCAGCAGGGGAACAGGGGGAGGTCAGCCCCAGCATTTT
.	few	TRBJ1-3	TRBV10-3	CAISESTHREGNTIYF	TGTGCCATCAGTGAGTCGACCCACAGGGAGGGAAACACCATATATTTT
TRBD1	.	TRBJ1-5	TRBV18	CASSPPGTGVQPQHF	TGTGCCAGCTCACCTCCCGGGACAGGGGTTCAGCCCCAGCATTTT
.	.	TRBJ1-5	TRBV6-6	CASSYATESNQPQHF	TGTGCCAGCAGTTACGCGACAGAGAGCAATCAGCCCCAGCATTTT
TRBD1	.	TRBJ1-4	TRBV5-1	CASSPAGGGGEKLFF	TGCGCCAGCAGCCCCGCAGGGGGCGGGGGTGAAAAACTGTTTTTT
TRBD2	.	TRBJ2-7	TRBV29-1	CSVKRGPSTYEQYF	TGCAGCGTTAAGCGGGGTCCTTCAACCTACGAGCAGTACTTC
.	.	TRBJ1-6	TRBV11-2	CASSLRQYNSPLHF	TGTGCCAGCAGCTTACGACAGTATAATTCACCCCTCCACTTT
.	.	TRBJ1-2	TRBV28	CASSFPQGNYGYTF	TGTGCCAGCAGTTTTCCTCAGGGCAACTATGGCTACACCTTC
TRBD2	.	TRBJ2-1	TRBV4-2	CASSQALLATSSYNEQFF	TGTGCCAGCAGCCAAGCCTTACTAGCGACTAGCTCCTACAATGAGCAGTTCTTC
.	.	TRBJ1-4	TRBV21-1	CASSKLQGRGEKLFF	TGTGCCAGCAGCAAACTACAGGGAAGAGGTGAAAAACTGTTTTTT
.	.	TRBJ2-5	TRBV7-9	CASSRVEGKETQYF	TGTGCCAGCAGTCGGGTGGAGGGTAAAGAGACCCAGTACTTC
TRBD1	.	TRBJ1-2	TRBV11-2	CASSLDPTGYYGYTF	TGTGCCAGCAGCTTAGATCCGACAGGGTACTATGGCTACACCTTC
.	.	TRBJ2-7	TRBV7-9	CASSLVASEQYF	TGTGCCAGCAGCTTAGTAGCGTCTGAGCAGTACTTC
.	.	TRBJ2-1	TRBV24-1	CATSDLWANNEQFF	TGTGCCACCAGTGATTTGTGGGCGAACAATGAGCAGTTCTTC
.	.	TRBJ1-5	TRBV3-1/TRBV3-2	CASSQDGGAGNQPQHF	TGTGCCAGCAGCCAAGATGGGGGGGCTGGCAATCAGCCCCAGCATTTT
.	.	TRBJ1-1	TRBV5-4	CASSLGPLGGNTEAFF	TGTGCCAGCAGCTTGGGACCCCTGGGGGGGAACACTGAAGCTTTCTTT
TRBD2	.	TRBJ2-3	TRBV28	CASSLLGLAGFTDTQYF	TGTGCCAGCAGTTTATTGGGACTAGCGGGTTTCACAGATACGCAGTATTTT
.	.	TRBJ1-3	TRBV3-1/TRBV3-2	CASSHLGGTSGNTIYF	TGTGCCAGCAGCCACCTAGGGGGTACCTCTGGAAACACCATATATTTT
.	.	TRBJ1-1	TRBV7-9	CASSLADGAVGEAFF	TGTGCCAGCAGCTTAGCGGATGGAGCAGTTGGTGAAGCTTTCTTT
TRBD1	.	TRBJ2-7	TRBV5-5	CASSEWTGKISYEQYF	TGTGCCAGCAGCGAATGGACAGGGAAAATCTCCTACGAGCAGTACTTC
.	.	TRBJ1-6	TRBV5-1	CASSPSGKKATSPLHF	TGCGCCAGCAGCCCCTCCGGGAAAAAGGCTACTTCACCCCTCCACTTT
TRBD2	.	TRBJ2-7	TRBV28	CASSHWGAGGPYEQYF	TGTGCCAGCAGCCACTGGGGGGCGGGAGGACCCTACGAGCAGTACTTC
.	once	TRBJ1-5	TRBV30	CAWSVRESQPQHF	TGTGCCTGGAGTGTACGGGAGAGTCAGCCCCAGCATTTT